This is a list of T cell receptor beta chains from one sample in a study of human T cells and chemical hapten exposure. One entry per CDR3 protein, called by TCRdb with MiXCR from the RACE reads. In the table there are about 98,000 distinct CDR3 sequences, less than 14% of which are singletons. The material was whole blood, obtained in connection with sensitization to the hapten diphenylcyclopropenone (DPC). These receptors came from a woman aged 55-70 years with alopecia areata. Some clones in this sample may be carry-over from other donors' samples. Each CDR3 is given with its conserved first and last residue. A D gene is named only where the DNA matches it firmly. The size of a clone is reported for some rows only, either as once, few or many, or as a class for expanded clones.

clone size | CDR3 length | D gene | J gene | V gene | CDR3 protein | CDR3 DNA
few | 14 | - | TRBJ1-4 | TRBV19 | CASSTRHAGEKLFF | TGTGCCAGTAGTACTAGACATGCGGGTGAAAAACTGTTTTTT
many | 17 | - | TRBJ2-1 | TRBV11-2 | CASSLKTGKSPYNEQFF | TGTGCCAGCAGCTTAAAAACTGGGAAAAGCCCCTACAATGAGCAGTTCTTC
- | 19 | - | TRBJ2-2 | TRBV7-7 | CASSLVPSGLLPNTGELFF | TGTGCTAGCAGCTTGGTCCCAAGCGGACTACTCCCGAACACCGGGGAGCTGTTTTTT
few | 16 | TRBD2 | TRBJ2-1 | TRBV7-3 | CASSDSGGERYNEQFF | TGTGCCAGCAGCGATAGCGGGGGAGAGCGCTACAATGAGCAGTTCTTC
- | 15 | TRBD1 | TRBJ2-7 | TRBV10-3 | CAISASGQGNYEQYF | TGTGCCATCAGTGCCTCGGGACAGGGGAATTACGAGCAGTACTTC
many | 16 | - | TRBJ1-2 | TRBV6-5 | CASSYSFTGTPYGYTF | TGTGCCAGCAGTTACTCGTTTACGGGGACCCCCTATGGCTACACCTTC
many | 17 | - | TRBJ1-4 | TRBV12-5 | CASGLVRASATNEKLFF | TGTGCTAGTGGTTTGGTACGAGCCAGTGCGACTAATGAAAAACTGTTTTTT
- | 13 | - | TRBJ1-1 | TRBV14 | CASSQMPHTEAFF | TGTGCCAGCAGCCAAATGCCCCACACTGAAGCTTTCTTT
many | 15 | - | TRBJ1-2 | TRBV15 | CATSRDKGTGYGYTF | TGTGCCACCAGCAGAGATAAGGGCACAGGGTATGGCTACACCTTC
- | 12 | - | TRBJ1-5 | TRBV20-1 | CSASGSNQPQHF | TGCAGTGCTAGCGGTAGCAATCAGCCCCAGCATTTT
few | 15 | - | TRBJ1-2 | TRBV5-4 | CASSPGGAEHYGYTF | TGTGCCAGCAGCCCCGGGGGGGCTGAACACTATGGCTACACCTTC
many | 12 | - | TRBJ2-1 | TRBV5-1 | CASSPPGNEQFF | TGCGCCAGCAGCCCTCCCGGTAATGAGCAGTTCTTC
many | 15 | - | TRBJ2-2 | TRBV5-1 | CASSLTSRNTGELFF | TGCGCCAGCAGCTTGACTAGCAGGAACACCGGGGAGCTGTTTTTT
- | 14 | TRBD2 | TRBJ2-5 | TRBV29-1 | CSVVGPAGGETQYF | TGCAGCGTTGTCGGGCCGGCGGGGGGAGAGACCCAGTACTTC
few | 16 | - | TRBJ1-3 | TRBV15 | CATSRDGRNSGNTIYF | TGTGCCACCAGCAGAGATGGCAGGAACTCTGGAAACACCATATATTTT
many | 15 | - | TRBJ1-1 | TRBV18 | CASSPQLAGETEAFF | TGTGCCAGCTCACCACAGTTGGCAGGAGAGACTGAAGCTTTCTTT
many | 15 | TRBD2 | TRBJ2-1 | TRBV20-1 | CSAHPRGGSYNEQFF | TGCAGTGCCCACCCTCGGGGGGGCAGTTACAATGAGCAGTTCTTC
many | 14 | TRBD1 | TRBJ2-2 | TRBV6-5 | CASRGSQGTGELFF | TGTGCCAGCAGGGGCTCACAGGGGACCGGGGAGCTGTTTTTT
many | 16 | - | TRBJ2-1 | TRBV7-2 | CASSVVPLGVYNEQFF | TGTGCCAGCAGTGTTGTGCCGCTGGGGGTATACAATGAGCAGTTCTTC
few | 16 | - | TRBJ2-7 | TRBV10-3 | CAISESGGLPGYEQYF | TGTGCCATCAGTGAGTCTGGGGGATTACCCGGCTACGAGCAGTACTTC
- | 15 | TRBD1 | TRBJ1-2 | TRBV5-5 | CASSLTGGAGYGYTF | TGTGCCAGCAGCTTAACAGGGGGCGCAGGCTATGGCTACACCTTC
once | 12 | - | TRBJ1-5 | TRBV20-1 | CSAPQGNQPQHF | TGCAGTGCTCCTCAGGGGAATCAGCCCCAGCATTTT
many | 14 | TRBD1 | TRBJ1-2 | TRBV2 | CASSKTGGNYGYTF | TGTGCCAGCAGCAAGACAGGGGGTAACTATGGCTACACCTTC
many | 15 | - | TRBJ1-4 | TRBV25-1 | CASSDPGETNEKLFF | TGTGCCAGCAGTGACCCGGGGGAGACTAATGAAAAACTGTTTTTT
many | 18 | TRBD2 | TRBJ2-5 | TRBV9 | CASSVAGTSGGTRETQYF | TGTGCCAGCAGCGTAGCTGGGACTAGCGGGGGGACTCGCGAGACCCAGTACTTC
- | 13 | - | TRBJ2-1 | TRBV5-1 | CASSLAVGYEQFF | TGCGCCAGCAGCTTGGCGGTGGGTTATGAGCAGTTCTTC
- | 14 | TRBD1 | TRBJ2-2 | TRBV7-9 | CASSFDRATGELFF | TGTGCCAGCAGCTTCGACAGGGCGACCGGGGAGCTGTTTTTT